This T cell receptor beta chain stems from a study of liver allograft versus peripheral blood T cells. Study details: The study compared liver allograft T cell receptor repertoires against peripheral blood repertoires of liver transplant recipients. General study points: It was reported that the T cell receptor repertoires found inside liver allografts differed from those that were detected in peripheral blood.

TCRdb reprocessed the reads with MiXCR, giving one entry per CDR3 protein. Altogether 8,800 or so distinct CDR3 sequences are present, around 20% being singletons, with the ten largest covering more than 3.5%. This clonotype has a count of ten or more. The target antigen is unknown. Germline V CDR1 and CDR2: MNHEY, SVGEGT. This CDR3 is 13 amino acids long. V lost 2 bases and J lost 4, with 8 bases in between. This rearrangement joins TRBV6-2 or TRBV6-3 to TRBJ1-2; no reliable D call. The receptor comes from a human patient who had a liver transplant. Some T cells may be supplied by the graft donor. CDR3 sequence: CASSYLGSYGYTF. The CDR3 nucleotides read TGTGCCAGCAGTTACCTGGGGAGCTATGGCTACACCTTC.